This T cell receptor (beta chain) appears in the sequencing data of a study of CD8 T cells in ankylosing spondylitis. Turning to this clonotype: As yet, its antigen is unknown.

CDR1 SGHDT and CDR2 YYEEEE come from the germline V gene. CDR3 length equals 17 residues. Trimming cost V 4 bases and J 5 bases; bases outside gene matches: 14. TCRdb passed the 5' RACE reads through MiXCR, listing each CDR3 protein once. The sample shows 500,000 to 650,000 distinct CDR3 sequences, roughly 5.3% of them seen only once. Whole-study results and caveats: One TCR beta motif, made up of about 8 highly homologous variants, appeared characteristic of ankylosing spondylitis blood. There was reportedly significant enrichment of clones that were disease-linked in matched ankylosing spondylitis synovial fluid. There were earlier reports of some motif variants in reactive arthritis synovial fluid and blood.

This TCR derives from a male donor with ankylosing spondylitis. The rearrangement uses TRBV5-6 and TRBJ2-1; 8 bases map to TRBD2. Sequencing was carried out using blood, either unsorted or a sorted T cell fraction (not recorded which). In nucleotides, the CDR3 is TGTGCCAGCAGCCCCCGGCTAATAGCGGGACGGAACAATGAGCAGTTCTTC. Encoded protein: CASSPRLIAGRNNEQFF.